This TCR beta chain is from a study of T-cell memory formation after mild COVID-19 (dated by TCRdb to 2020 to 2023). General notes on the study: TCR sequence clusters from the two donors were largely donor specific. In a couple of donors, T-cell clones that expanded and contracted after mild COVID-19 were tracked by sequencing TCRalpha and TCRbeta repertoires over time. The cohort was made up of two young adult volunteers, one female and one male, who were previously healthy.

Ficoll-Paque density gradient centrifugation was used to isolate PBMCs. The instrument given in TCRdb is Illumina NovaSeq 6000. TCRalpha and TCRbeta cDNA libraries were constructed by 5'RACE with constant-segment primers, with sample barcodes and unique molecular identifiers being introduced. Trizol reagent was used to extract RNA from every sample. Amplification of the libraries took two PCR steps, and the second step added a second sample barcode plus Illumina TruSeq adapters. Sequencing of the libraries was done on an Illumina NovaSeq, producing 2 x 150 bp paired-end reads. For the original study's pipeline: Demultiplexing of reads and collapsing into UMI-guided consensus sequences were performed with migec v1.2.7. With mixcr v2.1.11, UMI consensuses were aligned to TRA and TRB V and J templates and assembled into clonotypes. A clonotype was counted as expanded or contracted only when both edgeR and NoisET called the clonotype significant, with the noise models trained on biological replicates. For edgeR calls, a false discovery rate-adjusted p below 0.01 and a log2 fold-change threshold of 1 were applied. As an exploratory analysis of dynamics, PCA with hierarchical clustering was applied to max-normalized trajectories of the 1000 most abundant clonotypes. The CD4 or CD8 phenotype of responding clones was assigned using the separately sequenced CD4+ and CD8+ repertoires. TCRdb redid the processing of the public reads, applying fastp at Q25 and MiXCR, and retained in-frame beta chains. Every entry covers one CDR3 protein and lists the most common genes and DNA from its rows. The V and J calls, along with clone size, are taken from TCRdb and not from the paper's own processing. The sample table contains 550,000 to 600,000 distinct CDR3 sequences; only one count was recorded for 20% to 25% of them. About 8.2% of the sample rests with the top ten.

Overall study results and their limits: Contracting CD4+ clones turned up mainly in the CM and EM memory subsets, whereas EMRA was where CD8+ clones were enriched. SARS-CoV-2 specificity was not confirmed for the second-wave clones peaking on day 37. Some responding clones were detected in pre-infection memory, which suggested that pre-existing cross-reactive memory T cells had joined the SARS-CoV-2 response. Only a couple of mild cases were covered in the study, and larger cohorts including severe cases with pre-infection samples were considered necessary. Clones contracting from day 15 to 85 had balanced CD4/CD8 phenotypes, while a second wave expanding from day 15 to 37 was biased towards CD4+.

This clonotype came up a few times. This receptor's antigen is unknown. Nothing much larger sits one base from this clone, and base qualities are not available. The CDR3, from cysteine to phenylalanine, totals 14 residues. Here the CDR3 DNA is all that survives: 42 bases in frame from base 1. V trim: 1 base; J trim: 6 bases; unmatched bases: 9. CDR1 and CDR2 were assigned from the germline V gene (reference sequence) as DFQATT and SNEGSKA. The receptor comes from an adult woman who had mild COVID-19 (a few samples of this study predate the infection). The sample titles of this study are shuffled in the database, so cell type and time point are left out; the donor was told from shared clones. The source material was PBMCs or a T cell subset sorted from them (not recorded which). Rearrangement joined TRBV20-1 to TRBJ2-7, with 7 bases in between that match TRBD2. The nucleotide sequence reads as follows: TGCAGTGCTAGAGGCCCCTCCAGCGGGGCCGAGCAGTACTTC. Its protein product is CSARGPSSGAEQYF.